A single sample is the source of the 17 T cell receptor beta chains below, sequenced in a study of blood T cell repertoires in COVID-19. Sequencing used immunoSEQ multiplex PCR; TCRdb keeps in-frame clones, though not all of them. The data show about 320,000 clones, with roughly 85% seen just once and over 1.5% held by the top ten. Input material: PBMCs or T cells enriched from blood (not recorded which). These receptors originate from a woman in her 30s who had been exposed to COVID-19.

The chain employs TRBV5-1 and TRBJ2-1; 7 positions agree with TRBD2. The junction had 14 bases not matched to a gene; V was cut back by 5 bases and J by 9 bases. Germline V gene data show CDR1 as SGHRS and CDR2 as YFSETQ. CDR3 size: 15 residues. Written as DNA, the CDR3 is TGCGCCAGCAGTACTAGCGAATCGATCCATGCTGAGCAGTTCTTC. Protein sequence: CASSTSESIHAEQFF.

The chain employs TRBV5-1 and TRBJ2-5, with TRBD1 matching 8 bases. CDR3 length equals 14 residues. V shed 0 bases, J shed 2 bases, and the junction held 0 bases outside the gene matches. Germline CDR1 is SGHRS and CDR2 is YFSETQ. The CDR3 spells CASSLGTGQETQYF. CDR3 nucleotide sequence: TGCGCCAGCAGCTTGGGGACAGGGCAAGAGACCCAGTACTTC.

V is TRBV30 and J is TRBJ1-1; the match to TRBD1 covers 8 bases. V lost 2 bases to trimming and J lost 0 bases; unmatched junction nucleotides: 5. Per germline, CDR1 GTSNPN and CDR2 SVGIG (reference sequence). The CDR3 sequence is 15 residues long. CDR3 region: CAWSNQGAMNTEAFF. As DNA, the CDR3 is TGTGCCTGGAGTAATCAGGGGGCGATGAACACTGAAGCTTTCTTT. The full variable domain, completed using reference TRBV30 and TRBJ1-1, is SQTIHQWPATLVQPVGSPLSLECTVEGTSNPNLYWYRQAAGRGLQLLFYSVGIGQISSEVPQNLSASRPQDRQFILSSKKLLLSDSGFYLCAWSNQGAMNTEAFFGQGTRLTVV.

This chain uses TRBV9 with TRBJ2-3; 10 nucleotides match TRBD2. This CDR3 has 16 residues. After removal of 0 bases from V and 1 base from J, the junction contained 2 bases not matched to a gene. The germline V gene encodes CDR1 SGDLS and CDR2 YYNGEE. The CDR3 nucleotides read TGTGCCAGCAGCGTAGACGGACTAGCGGGCACAGATACGCAGTATTTT. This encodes CASSVDGLAGTDTQYF.

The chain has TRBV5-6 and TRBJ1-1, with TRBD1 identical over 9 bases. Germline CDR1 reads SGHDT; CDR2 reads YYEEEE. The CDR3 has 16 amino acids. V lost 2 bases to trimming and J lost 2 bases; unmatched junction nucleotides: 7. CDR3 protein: CASSFRQTGGNTEAFF. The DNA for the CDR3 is TGTGCCAGCAGCTTCCGGCAGACAGGGGGTAACACTGAAGCTTTCTTT. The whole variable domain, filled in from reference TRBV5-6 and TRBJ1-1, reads DAGVTQSPTHLIKTRGQQVTLRCSPKSGHDTVSWYQQALGQGPQFIFQYYEEEERQRGNFPDRFSGHQFPNYSSELNVNALLLGDSALYLCASSFRQTGGNTEAFFGQGTRLTVV.

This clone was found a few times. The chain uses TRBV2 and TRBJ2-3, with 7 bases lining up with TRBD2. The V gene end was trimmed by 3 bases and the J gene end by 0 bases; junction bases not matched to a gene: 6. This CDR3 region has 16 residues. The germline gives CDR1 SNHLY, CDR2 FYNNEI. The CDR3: CASSDTSASSTDTQYF. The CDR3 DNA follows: TGTGCCAGCAGTGACACTAGCGCGTCTAGCACAGATACGCAGTATTTT.

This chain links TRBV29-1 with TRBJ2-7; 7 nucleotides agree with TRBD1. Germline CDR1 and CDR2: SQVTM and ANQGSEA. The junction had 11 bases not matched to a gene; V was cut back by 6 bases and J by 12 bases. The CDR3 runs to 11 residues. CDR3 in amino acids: CSVHRGPNSYF. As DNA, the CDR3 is TGCAGCGTCCACAGGGGCCCCAACTCGTACTTC.

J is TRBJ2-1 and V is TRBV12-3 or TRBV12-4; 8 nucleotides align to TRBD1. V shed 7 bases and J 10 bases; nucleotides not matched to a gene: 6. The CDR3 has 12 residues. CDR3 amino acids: CASKDRVSEQFF. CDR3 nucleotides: TGTGCCAGCAAGGACAGGGTCAGCGAGCAGTTCTTC.

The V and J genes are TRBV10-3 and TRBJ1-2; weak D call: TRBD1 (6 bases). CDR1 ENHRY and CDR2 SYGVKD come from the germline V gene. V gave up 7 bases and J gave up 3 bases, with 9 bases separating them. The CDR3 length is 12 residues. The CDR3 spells CAITGEDYGYTF. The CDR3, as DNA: TGTGCCATCACAGGGGAAGACTATGGCTACACCTTC.

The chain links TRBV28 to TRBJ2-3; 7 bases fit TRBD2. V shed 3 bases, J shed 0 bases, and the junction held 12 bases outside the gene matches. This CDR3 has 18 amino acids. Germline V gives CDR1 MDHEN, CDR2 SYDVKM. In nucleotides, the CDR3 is TGTGCCAGCAGTTTTTTAAAACACAGCGGGGTTAGCACAGATACGCAGTATTTT. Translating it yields CASSFLKHSGVSTDTQYF.

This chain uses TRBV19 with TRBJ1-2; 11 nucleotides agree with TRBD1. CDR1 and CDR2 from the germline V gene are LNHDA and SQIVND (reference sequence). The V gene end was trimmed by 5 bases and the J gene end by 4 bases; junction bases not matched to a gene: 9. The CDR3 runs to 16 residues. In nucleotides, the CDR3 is TGTGCCAGTAGTCCTTTCGGACAGGGGGCCTCCTATGGCTACACCTTC. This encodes CASSPFGQGASYGYTF.

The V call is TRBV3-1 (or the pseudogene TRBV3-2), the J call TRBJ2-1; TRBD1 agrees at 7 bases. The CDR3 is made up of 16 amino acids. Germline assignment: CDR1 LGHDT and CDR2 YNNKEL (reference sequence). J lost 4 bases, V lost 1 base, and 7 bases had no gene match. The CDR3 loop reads CASSQGPGTEYNEQFF. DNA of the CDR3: TGTGCCAGCAGCCAAGGACCGGGGACAGAATACAATGAGCAGTTCTTC.

CDR3 nucleotides: TGCAGCGTGGGTCCTGACAGGGGGGGCACTGAAGCTTTCTTT. Translated: CSVGPDRGGTEAFF. The chain links TRBV29-1 to TRBJ1-1, with TRBD1 matching over 9 bases. V trimming: 6 bases; J trimming: 4 bases; junction bases outside the gene matches: 9. The CDR3 totals 14 residues. Germline V gene lookup returns CDR1 SQVTM and CDR2 ANQGSEA.

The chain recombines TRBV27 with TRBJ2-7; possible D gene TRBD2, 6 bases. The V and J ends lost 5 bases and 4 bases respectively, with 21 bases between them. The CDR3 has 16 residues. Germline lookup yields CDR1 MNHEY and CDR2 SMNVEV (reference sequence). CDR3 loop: CASSISTAGRGYEQYF. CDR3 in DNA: TGTGCCAGCAGTATTTCGACGGCGGGAAGAGGGTACGAGCAGTACTTC.

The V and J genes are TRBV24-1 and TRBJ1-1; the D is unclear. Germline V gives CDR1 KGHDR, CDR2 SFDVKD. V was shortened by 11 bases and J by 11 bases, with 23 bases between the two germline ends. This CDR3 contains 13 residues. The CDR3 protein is CASYVSGEIKAFF. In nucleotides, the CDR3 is TGTGCCAGTTACGTTTCTGGGGAGATCAAGGCTTTCTTT.

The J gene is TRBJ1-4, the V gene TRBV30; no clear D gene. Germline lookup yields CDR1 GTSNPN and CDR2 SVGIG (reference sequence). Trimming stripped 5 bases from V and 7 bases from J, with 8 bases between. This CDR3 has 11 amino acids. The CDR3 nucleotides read TGTGCCTGGTCTCCGAGTGAAAAACTGTTTTTT. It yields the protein CAWSPSEKLFF.

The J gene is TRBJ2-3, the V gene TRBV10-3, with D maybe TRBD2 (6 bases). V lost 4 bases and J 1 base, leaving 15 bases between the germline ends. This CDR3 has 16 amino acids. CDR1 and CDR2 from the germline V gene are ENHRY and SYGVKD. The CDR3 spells CAISGRRERGTDTQYF. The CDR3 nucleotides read TGTGCCATCAGTGGAAGGAGGGAGCGTGGCACAGATACGCAGTATTTT.